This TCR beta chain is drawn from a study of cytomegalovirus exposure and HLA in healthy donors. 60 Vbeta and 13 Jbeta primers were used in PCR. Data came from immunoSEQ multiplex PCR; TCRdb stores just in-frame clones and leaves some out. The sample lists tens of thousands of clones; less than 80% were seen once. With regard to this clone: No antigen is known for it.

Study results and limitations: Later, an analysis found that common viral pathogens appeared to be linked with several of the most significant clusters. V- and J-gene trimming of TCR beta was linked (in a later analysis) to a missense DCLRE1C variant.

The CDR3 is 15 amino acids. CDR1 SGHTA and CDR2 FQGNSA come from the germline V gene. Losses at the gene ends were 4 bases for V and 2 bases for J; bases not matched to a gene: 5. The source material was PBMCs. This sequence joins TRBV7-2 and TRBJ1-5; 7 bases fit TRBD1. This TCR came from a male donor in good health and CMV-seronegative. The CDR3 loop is CASSSTGSGNQPQHF. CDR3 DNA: TGTGCCAGCAGCTCGACAGGGTCAGGCAATCAGCCCCAGCATTTT.